These T cell receptor beta chains were read from a single sample in a study of blood T cell repertoires in COVID-19. Libraries were prepared by immunoSEQ multiplex PCR; TCRdb keeps only in-frame clonotypes and omits some of them. This sample has approximately 180,000 clones, with over 65% found just once. The specimen sequenced was peripheral blood. These receptors came from a person in their 70s with COVID-19, enrolled during active disease. The CDR3 runs from the conserved cysteine through the conserved F or W. Each record gives: J gene, clone size, D gene, V gene, CDR3 protein, CDR3 DNA. The D gene is left open where the match is weak. Where a row states a size, it is once, few, many or the class of an expanded clone; other rows omit it.

TRBJ2-1 once NA TRBV12-2 CASRLDSTGSSSYNEQFF TGTGCAAGTCGCTTAGATTCCACCGGGAGTAGCTCCTACAATGAGCAGTTCTTC
TRBJ1-2 once NA TRBV6-5 CASSRRDYGYTF TGTGCCAGCAGTCGGCGGGATTATGGCTACACCTTC
TRBJ2-2 NA TRBD2 TRBV19 CASSIGRRAGALLANTGELFF TGTGCCAGTAGTATCGGTAGACGAGCGGGAGCCTTACTCGCGAACACCGGGGAGCTGTTTTTT
TRBJ2-5 NA NA TRBV11-2 CASSLDQSQWYF TGTGCCAGCAGCTTAGATCAATCGCAGTGGTACTTC
TRBJ2-2 NA NA TRBV2 CAQSRTQNTGELFF TGTGCCCAATCCCGGACTCAGAACACCGGGGAGCTGTTTTTT
TRBJ1-2 few NA TRBV4-2 CASSPNRRAGYTF TGTGCCAGCAGCCCCAATAGGAGGGCTGGCTACACCTTC
TRBJ1-6 NA NA TRBV7-6 CASSLETGSSSYNSPLHF TGTGCCAGCAGCTTGGAAACGGGATCCTCCTCCTATAATTCACCCCTCCACTTT
TRBJ2-5 NA NA TRBV7-9 CASSPLGGQETQYF TGTGCCAGCAGCCCATTGGGCGGGCAAGAGACCCAGTACTTC
TRBJ1-4 NA TRBD1 TRBV5-1 CASSLRQGVGEKLFF TGCGCCAGCAGCTTGCGGCAGGGGGTCGGTGAAAAACTGTTTTTT
TRBJ2-1 NA NA TRBV5-1 CASRPVGGGSYNEQFF TGCGCCAGCAGACCGGTTGGCGGAGGGTCGTACAATGAGCAGTTCTTC
TRBJ2-3 NA TRBD2 TRBV9 CASSRLASFTDTQYF TGTGCCAGCAGTCGACTAGCGTCATTTACAGATACGCAGTATTTT
TRBJ1-6 NA NA TRBV6-2/TRBV6-3 CASSSGQSFPDSPLHF TGTGCCAGCAGTTCAGGACAGTCATTCCCGGATTCACCCCTCCACTTT
TRBJ2-7 many NA TRBV6-5 CASSTGYEQYF TGTGCCAGCAGCACGGGTTACGAGCAGTACTTC
TRBJ2-7 NA NA TRBV6-1 CASSEARLVARDLEQYF TGTGCCAGCAGTGAAGCGCGGTTGGTGGCACGAGACTTGGAGCAGTACTTC
TRBJ1-2 NA NA TRBV7-9 CASSNTSDSNYGYTF TGTGCCAGCAGCAATACATCGGACAGTAACTATGGCTACACCTTC
TRBJ1-5 once NA TRBV6-1 CASSEQGHQPQHF TGTGCCAGCAGTGAACAGGGTCATCAGCCCCAGCATTTT
TRBJ1-5 NA NA TRBV19 CATAFLSGGQPQHF TGTGCCACCGCTTTTCTTTCTGGGGGGCAGCCCCAGCATTTT
TRBJ1-2 once NA TRBV7-8 CASSLKLGVDYGYTF TGTGCCAGCAGCTTAAAACTCGGGGTAGACTATGGCTACACCTTC
TRBJ2-7 NA TRBD2 TRBV25-1 CASSDNSGRTYEQYF TGTGCCAGCAGTGACAATAGCGGGAGGACCTACGAGCAGTACTTC
TRBJ1-1 NA TRBD1 TRBV7-2 CASSQDRVRTEAFF TGTGCCAGCAGCCAAGACAGGGTTCGCACTGAAGCTTTCTTT
TRBJ1-1 NA TRBD1 TRBV6-1 CASSDRGFRNTEAFF TGTGCCAGCAGTGACAGGGGGTTCAGGAACACTGAAGCTTTCTTT
TRBJ2-1 once NA TRBV24-1 CATGGGRVGNEQFF TGTGCCACGGGGGGTGGTAGGGTGGGCAATGAGCAGTTCTTC
TRBJ1-2 NA NA TRBV5-1 CASSSGGKENYGYTF TGCGCCAGCAGCTCGGGGGGAAAGGAGAACTATGGCTACACCTTC
TRBJ2-5 NA NA TRBV28 CASKPGQSQETQYF TGTGCCAGCAAGCCCGGACAGAGCCAAGAGACCCAGTACTTC
TRBJ2-3 NA NA TRBV9 CASSVRSSSSTDTQYF TGTGCCAGCAGCGTAAGAAGTTCCAGTAGCACAGATACGCAGTATTTT
TRBJ2-6 NA TRBD1 TRBV7-2 CASSLTGQGASGANVLTF TGTGCCAGCAGCTTAACCGGACAGGGGGCGAGTGGGGCCAACGTCCTGACTTTC
TRBJ2-7 NA NA TRBV27 CASSLSGQGQYEQYF TGTGCCAGCAGTTTATCGGGGCAGGGCCAATACGAGCAGTACTTC
TRBJ2-3 NA NA TRBV7-2 CASSPRQSATDTQYF TGTGCCAGCAGCCCCCGACAGTCAGCCACAGATACGCAGTATTTT
TRBJ1-5 NA NA TRBV28 CASSLLVQPNQPQHF TGTGCCAGCAGTTTACTTGTACAGCCCAATCAGCCCCAGCATTTT
TRBJ1-2 NA NA TRBV3-1/TRBV3-2 CASSQALGGYTF TGTGCCAGCAGCCAAGCGCTAGGCGGCTACACCTTC
TRBJ2-3 NA TRBD2 TRBV18 CASSPVWGGEINTQYF TGTGCCAGCTCACCCGTCTGGGGGGGAGAGATAAATACGCAGTATTTT
TRBJ2-5 NA TRBD2 TRBV30 CAWGRALETQYF TGTGCCTGGGGGAGGGCCCTAGAGACCCAGTACTTC
TRBJ1-3 NA NA TRBV5-1 CASSHGRGDSGNTIYF TGCGCCAGCAGCCACGGTCGGGGAGACTCTGGAAACACCATATATTTT
TRBJ1-5 NA TRBD1 TRBV7-2 CASSFGTGESNQPQHF TGTGCCAGCAGCTTCGGGACAGGGGAGAGCAATCAGCCCCAGCATTTT
TRBJ1-2 NA TRBD1 TRBV6-1 CASSEDRGRGYGYTF TGTGCCAGCAGTGAGGACAGGGGGCGCGGCTATGGCTACACCTTC
TRBJ2-7 NA TRBD1 TRBV10-3 CAISETGTGAPYEQYF TGTGCCATCAGTGAGACTGGGACAGGGGCCCCCTACGAGCAGTACTTC
TRBJ2-3 NA NA TRBV7-7 CASSLVRRGLDTDTQYF TGTGCCAGCAGCTTAGTGCGGCGGGGGCTAGACACAGATACGCAGTATTTT
TRBJ1-5 NA TRBD1 TRBV2 CASSGDRQGGPQHF TGTGCCAGCAGTGGGGATCGACAGGGCGGTCCCCAGCATTTT
TRBJ2-7 NA NA TRBV28 CASSLGGPADEQYF TGTGCCAGCAGTTTAGGTGGGCCAGCAGACGAGCAGTACTTC
TRBJ1-1 NA NA TRBV5-5 CASTSQGGRQRNMNTEAFF TGTGCCAGCACCTCGCAAGGGGGAAGACAGCGCAATATGAACACTGAAGCTTTCTTT
TRBJ2-5 NA NA TRBV5-4 CASSLRTAEETQYF TGTGCCAGCAGCTTGAGGACAGCTGAAGAGACCCAGTACTTC
TRBJ2-7 NA NA TRBV18 CASSPQGVGEQYF TGTGCCAGCTCACCACAGGGGGTCGGCGAGCAGTACTTC
TRBJ1-2 NA NA TRBV5-6 CASRRNLRGGYTF TGTGCCAGCAGGCGTAACCTTCGGGGTGGCTACACCTTC
TRBJ1-2 few NA TRBV7-9 CASSLVAGDGYTF TGTGCCAGCAGCTTAGTGGCAGGCGATGGCTACACCTTC